This T cell receptor beta chain was obtained from a study of STAT5B mutations in CD4+ large granular lymphocyte leukemia. Study observations and caveats: Patient CD4-sorted repertoires looked more clonal than healthy CD4+ repertoires, even without putative leukemic clones. Higher CD4+ than CD8+ T-LGLL clonality might reflect small sample size.

CDR3 length: 16 residues. Trimming removed 4 bases from V and 0 bases from J, with 17 bases in between. The germline V gene encodes CDR1 SGDLS and CDR2 YYNGEE. Assay used: immunoSEQ multiplex PCR; TCRdb lists only in-frame clones, some missing. The table has tens of thousands of clones, about 88% seen once. This clone was seen a single time. The antigen remains undetermined. Sequenced material: CD4+ T cells from blood buffy coats. The clonotype originates from a human donor in good health. The chain combines TRBV9 with TRBJ2-7, with D possibly being TRBD2 (6 bases). The CDR3 region is CASSPGGGMSSYEQYF. CDR3 sequence (DNA): TGTGCCAGCAGCCCCGGTGGGGGGATGAGCTCCTACGAGCAGTACTTC.